The 32 T cell receptor beta chains below were found in one sample sequenced in a study of blood T cell repertoires in COVID-19. Measured with immunoSEQ multiplex PCR; TCRdb has only the in-frame clones, and not every one. The sample consists of 190,000 or so clones, approximately 90% of them appearing once. The sample consisted of PBMCs or T cells enriched from blood (not recorded which). The receptor set was obtained from a man aged 25 to 45 who had recovered from COVID-19.

The chain recombines TRBV30 with TRBJ2-7; D perhaps matches TRBD1 (5 bases). The V end lost 0 bases, the J end lost 2 bases, and 20 bases lay between the germline ends. Germline CDR1 and CDR2: GTSNPN and SVGIG (reference sequence). The CDR3 contains 17 residues. CDR3 sequence: CAWSVPSRPAGTYEQYF. The CDR3 region has the DNA TGTGCCTGGAGTGTACCGTCTCGACCTGCAGGGACCTACGAGCAGTACTTC.

The chain combines TRBV7-2 with TRBJ2-7; TRBD2 agrees at 10 bases. This CDR3 spans 15 amino acids. Germline CDR1 and CDR2: SGHTA and FQGNSA. V trimming: 4 bases; J trimming: 1 base; junction bases outside the gene matches: 4. CDR3 sequence (DNA): TGTGCCAGCAGCTACCTAGCGGGAGTTTCCTACGAGCAGTACTTC. This gives the protein CASSYLAGVSYEQYF.

The rearrangement uses TRBV6-6 and TRBJ2-2; possibly TRBD1 for D (6 bases). Looked up from germline, CDR1 is MNHNY and CDR2 is SVGAGI (reference sequence). V lost 8 bases and J lost 6, with 10 bases in between. The CDR3 runs to 12 residues. The CDR3 spells CASSQGPGELFF. The CDR3 bases are TGTGCCAGCTCACAGGGTCCCGGGGAGCTGTTTTTT.

The chain carries TRBV5-6 and TRBJ1-2; 10 bases line up with TRBD1. With V trimmed by 3 bases and J by 6 bases, 5 bases remained unmatched. This CDR3 comprises 14 residues. CDR1 is SGHDT and CDR2 is YYEEEE in the germline V gene. CDR3 coding DNA: TGTGCCAGCAGCTCCGACAGGGGGCTCAATGGCTACACCTTC. This sequence encodes CASSSDRGLNGYTF.

J is TRBJ2-1 and V is TRBV29-1; D uncertain. From germline, CDR1 is SQVTM and CDR2 ANQGSEA. Deletions cut 5 bases from V and 5 bases from J, with 19 bases between. The CDR3 has 15 residues. For the CDR3, the DNA is TGCAGCGTTCAAGCGAGCGATAGGTACAACAATGAGCAGTTCTTC. Protein product: CSVQASDRYNNEQFF.

The J gene is TRBJ2-5, the V gene TRBV7-2, with D possibly TRBD2 on 5 matching bases. The CDR3 has 13 residues. The V gene lost 3 bases and the J gene lost 5 bases, with 10 bases spanning the gap. CDR1 is SGHTA, CDR2 FQGNSA, per germline. CDR3 nucleotide sequence: TGTGCCAGCAGCTTCCCTACTAGGGAGACCCAGTACTTC. Translating it yields CASSFPTRETQYF. Combining the CDR3 with reference TRBV7-2 and TRBJ2-5 gives the whole variable domain GAGVSQSPSNKVTEKGKDVELRCDPISGHTALYWYRQSLGQGLEFLIYFQGNSAPDKSGLPSDRFSAERTGGSVSTLTIQRTQQEDSAVYLCASSFPTRETQYFGPGTRLLVL.

The chain recombines TRBV7-2 with TRBJ2-1, with TRBD2 matching 13 bases. The CDR3 has 19 residues. Germline V gives CDR1 SGHTA, CDR2 FQGNSA. The junction had 16 bases not matched to a gene; V was cut back by 5 bases and J by 6 bases. CDR3 loop: CASSLRTSGSAAWFNEQFF. DNA for the CDR3: TGTGCCAGCAGCCTCCGGACTAGCGGGAGTGCCGCCTGGTTCAATGAGCAGTTCTTC.

In DNA form, the CDR3 reads TGCGCCAGCAGCTTGGTAGGGACTAGCTCCACTTACACCGGGGAGCTGTTTTTT. As protein: CASSLVGTSSTYTGELFF. This chain uses TRBV5-1 with TRBJ2-2; 9 nucleotides line up with TRBD2. Germline V gene lookup returns CDR1 SGHRS and CDR2 YFSETQ. This CDR3 is built from 18 residues. Trimming cost V 0 bases and J 3 bases; bases outside gene matches: 9.

The CDR3 is CASSMDRGRNGYTF. The CDR3 coding sequence is TGTGCCAGTAGTATGGACAGGGGGCGAAATGGCTACACCTTC. The genes are TRBV19 and TRBJ1-2; the match to TRBD1 covers 11 bases. The CDR3 extends over 14 amino acids. From germline, CDR1 is LNHDA and CDR2 SQIVND (reference sequence). Trimming took 3 bases from V and 6 from J; bases not matched to a gene: 3.

This chain connects TRBV7-2 to TRBJ2-3; D gene unclear. Trimming cost V 1 base and J 2 bases, with 7 bases left between them. This CDR3 is 14 amino acids long. Germline V CDR1 and CDR2: SGHTA, FQGNSA. The CDR3 sequence: CASSLDHNTDTQYF. CDR3 bases: TGTGCCAGCAGCTTAGACCACAACACAGATACGCAGTATTTT.

This clone was seen a handful of times. V gene TRBV5-8 combines with J gene TRBJ1-6; 7 bases match TRBD1. Germline assignment: CDR1 SGHTS and CDR2 YDEGEE. V lost 5 bases to trimming and J lost 5 bases; unmatched junction nucleotides: 7. CDR3 length: 15 amino acids. Written as DNA, the CDR3 is TGTGCCAGCAGATCGACAGGGCTGGATAATTCACCCCTCCACTTT. Protein: CASRSTGLDNSPLHF.

The CDR3 reads CASSFFTGLSGRPPGQYF. The CDR3 bases are TGCGCCAGCAGCTTTTTTACAGGGCTTAGCGGGAGGCCCCCTGGGCAGTACTTC. The V call is TRBV5-1, the J call TRBJ2-7, with 10 bases matching TRBD2. The CDR3 is made up of 18 amino acids. Germline V gene data show CDR1 as SGHRS and CDR2 as YFSETQ. V shed 2 bases and J 9 bases; nucleotides not matched to a gene: 20.

The rearrangement links TRBV25-1 to TRBJ1-5, with a possible D match to TRBD1 (5 bases). The CDR3 totals 15 residues. The V end lost 3 bases, the J end lost 2 bases, and 11 bases lay between the germline ends. Germline CDR1 reads MGHDK; CDR2 reads SYGVNS. CDR3 in DNA: TGTGCCAGCAGTGAGGGCGGGACGGGCAATCAGCCCCAGCATTTT. Protein sequence: CASSEGGTGNQPQHF. Looking up the rest from reference TRBV25-1 and TRBJ1-5 gives the full variable domain: EADIYQTPRYLVIGTGKKITLECSQTMGHDKMYWYQQDPGMELHLIHYSYGVNSTEKGDLSSESTVSRIRTEHFPLTLESARPSHTSQYLCASSEGGTGNQPQHFGDGTRLSIL.

This chain links TRBV5-8 with TRBJ1-5; 7 bases map to TRBD1. The CDR3 sequence is 17 residues long. V lost 3 bases to trimming and J lost 0 bases; unmatched junction nucleotides: 9. Per germline, CDR1 SGHTS and CDR2 YDEGEE. CDR3 nucleotides: TGTGCCAGCAGCTCCGACGTGGGACAGTATAGCAATCAGCCCCAGCATTTT. It specifies CASSSDVGQYSNQPQHF.

The chain is built from TRBV5-1 and TRBJ2-7; 9 bases are a match to TRBD1. J gave up 6 bases and V 3 bases, and 10 bases lay outside the gene matches. The germline gives CDR1 SGHRS, CDR2 YFSETQ. The CDR3 loop spans 15 amino acids. DNA of the CDR3: TGCGCCAGCAGCTCCTCCGGGACAGGGAGAAGCGAGCAGTACTTC. It is translated as CASSSSGTGRSEQYF.

The chain recombines TRBV3-1 (or the pseudogene TRBV3-2) with TRBJ2-7; 11 nucleotides match TRBD2. This CDR3 is built from 15 residues. V trimming: 3 bases; J trimming: 3 bases; junction bases outside the gene matches: 4. The germline V gene encodes CDR1 LGHDT and CDR2 YNNKEL (reference sequence). The CDR3 sequence is CASSQSSGGIYEQYF. The DNA for the CDR3 is TGTGCCAGCAGCCAGTCTAGCGGGGGGATCTACGAGCAGTACTTC.

The J gene is TRBJ2-7, the V gene TRBV2; D is unclear. The CDR3 length is 14 residues. Germline V lookup: CDR1 SNHLY, CDR2 FYNNEI. Deletions cut 6 bases from V and 0 bases from J, with 12 bases between. CDR3 protein: CASRPAPLSYEQYF. The CDR3 DNA sequence: TGTGCCAGCAGGCCCGCGCCCCTCTCCTACGAGCAGTACTTC. The full variable domain, in which reference TRBV2 and TRBJ2-7 provide the parts outside the CDR3, is EPEVTQTPSHQVTQMGQEVILRCVPISNHLYFYWYRQILGQKVEFLVSFYNNEISEKSEIFDDQFSVERPDGSNFTLKIRSTKLEDSAMYFCASRPAPLSYEQYFGPGTRLTVT.

This chain joins TRBV7-2 and TRBJ2-3; 9 positions match TRBD2. Germline V gene data show CDR1 as SGHTA and CDR2 as FQGNSA. The junction had 13 bases not matched to a gene; V was cut back by 5 bases and J by 1 base. The CDR3 sequence is 18 residues long. The chain's CDR3 is CASSIKGSSGTGTDTQYF. The CDR3 nucleotides are TGTGCCAGCAGCATTAAGGGGTCTAGCGGGACGGGCACAGATACGCAGTATTTT. Full variable domain (missing parts from reference TRBV7-2 and TRBJ2-3): GAGVSQSPSNKVTEKGKDVELRCDPISGHTALYWYRQSLGQGLEFLIYFQGNSAPDKSGLPSDRFSAERTGGSVSTLTIQRTQQEDSAVYLCASSIKGSSGTGTDTQYFGPGTRLTVL.

The V call is TRBV19, the J call TRBJ1-3; D call uncertain. This CDR3 has 19 residues. Per the germline V gene, CDR1 is LNHDA and CDR2 is SQIVND (reference sequence). Deletions cut 5 bases from V and 0 bases from J, with 23 bases between. The CDR3 region has the DNA TGTGCCAGTAGTTTTTTCAGGCTCACGGATGCCAACTCTGGAAACACCATATATTTT. This translates into CASSFFRLTDANSGNTIYF.

The chain has TRBV5-8 and TRBJ2-5; possibly TRBD2 for D (6 bases). CDR1 is SGHTS and CDR2 is YDEGEE in the germline V gene. V dropped 0 bases and J dropped 4 bases, with 16 bases sitting between them. The CDR3 covers 16 residues. The CDR3 sequence is CASSLATRAGGETQYF. The CDR3 DNA follows: TGTGCCAGCAGCTTGGCCACTCGAGCGGGCGGAGAGACCCAGTACTTC.

This clone was recorded a few times. The chain carries TRBV12-3 or TRBV12-4 and TRBJ1-2, with 11 bases that match TRBD1. Trimming at V came to 8 bases and at J to 6 bases, leaving 5 bases not matched to a gene. CDR3 length: 13 residues. CDR3 sequence (DNA): TGTGCCAGCGGCCGGGACAGGGGGAATGGCTACACCTTC. This sequence encodes CASGRDRGNGYTF.

This sequence joins TRBV4-2 and TRBJ2-7, with 10 bases that match TRBD2. The trim removed 0 bases at V and 3 bases at J, leaving 2 bases unmatched. Germline V gene data show CDR1 as LGHNA and CDR2 as YNFKEQ. The CDR3 is 15 residues long. CDR3 bases: TGTGCCAGCAGCCAAGAACTAGCGGGGATCTACGAGCAGTACTTC. This gives the protein CASSQELAGIYEQYF.

The rearrangement links TRBV9 to TRBJ2-7, with 7 positions matching TRBD1. This CDR3 comprises 14 residues. Germline values: CDR1 SGDLS, CDR2 YYNGEE. The V segment lost 4 bases and the J segment 3 bases; nucleotides outside the gene matches: 7. Here the CDR3 reads CASSPGTANYEQYF. The CDR3 nucleotides are TGTGCCAGCAGCCCCGGGACAGCAAACTACGAGCAGTACTTC.

This sequence joins TRBV7-9 and TRBJ1-4; D remains ambiguous. The CDR3 is made up of 15 amino acids. The V and J ends lost 4 bases and 8 bases respectively, with 17 bases between them. Germline V gives CDR1 SEHNR, CDR2 FQNEAQ (reference sequence). CDR3 in amino acids: CASSSPPGEGEKLFF. The CDR3 bases are TGTGCCAGCAGCTCTCCCCCTGGGGAGGGAGAAAAACTGTTTTTT. The variable domain in full, completed from reference TRBV7-9 and TRBJ1-4, reads DTGVSQNPRHKITKRGQNVTFRCDPISEHNRLYWYRQTLGQGPEFLTYFQNEAQLEKSRLLSDRFSAERPKGSFSTLEIQRTEQGDSAMYLCASSSPPGEGEKLFFGSGTQLSVL.

This chain joins TRBV24-1 and TRBJ2-5, with D tentatively TRBD2 (6 bases). The germline V gene encodes CDR1 KGHDR and CDR2 SFDVKD. The CDR3 runs to 15 residues. Trimming pared 5 bases from V and 3 bases from J, leaving 15 bases between. The CDR3 sequence is CATSGTGEGEETQYF. The CDR3 nucleotides read TGTGCCACCAGTGGGACGGGAGAGGGCGAAGAGACCCAGTACTTC.

This clone was observed a handful of times. The rearrangement joins TRBV2 to TRBJ1-1, with a weak D call TRBD1 (6 bases). V gave up 7 bases and J gave up 5 bases, with 14 bases separating them. The V gene's germline CDR1 is SNHLY and CDR2 FYNNEI. CDR3 size: 13 residues. This CDR3 reads CASTLDRGTEAFF. The DNA of the CDR3 is TGTGCCAGCACCTTGGACAGAGGGACTGAAGCTTTCTTT.

The chain carries TRBV28 and TRBJ2-7; 8 bases match TRBD1. The V and J ends lost 5 bases and 5 bases, in that order; junction bases with no gene match: 8. There are 14 residues in the CDR3. Germline assignment: CDR1 MDHEN and CDR2 SYDVKM. DNA for the CDR3: TGTGCCAGCAGTCAGGGACAGGCCCTCAACGAGCAGTACTTC. This sequence encodes CASSQGQALNEQYF.

CDR3 coding DNA: TGTGCCAGCAGCACGGACACCACGAACACTGAAGCTTTCTTT. It yields the protein CASSTDTTNTEAFF. The chain combines TRBV7-9 with TRBJ1-1; weak D call: TRBD1 (5 bases). The CDR3 covers 14 residues. CDR1 and CDR2 from the germline V gene are SEHNR and FQNEAQ (reference sequence). The V and J ends lost 5 bases and 1 base respectively, with 11 bases between them.

The chain couples TRBV24-1 to TRBJ2-1; 11 positions match TRBD2. The CDR3 sequence is 17 residues long. The germline CDR1 and CDR2 sequences are KGHDR and SFDVKD. V shed 3 bases and J 8 bases; nucleotides not matched to a gene: 11. The CDR3 DNA follows: TGTGCCACCAGTGATCCTGGTACTAGCGGGAGTGGGGATGAGCAGTTCTTC. Encoded protein: CATSDPGTSGSGDEQFF.

J is TRBJ2-3 and V is TRBV10-1; weak D call: TRBD2 (6 bases). The CDR3 runs to 15 residues. Trimming took off 3 bases at V and 2 bases at J, with 12 bases between the two ends. CDR1 and CDR2 from the germline V gene are WNHNN and SYGVQD (reference sequence). This CDR3 is CASSDGTSITDTQYF. CDR3 DNA: TGCGCCAGCAGTGATGGGACTTCTATCACAGATACGCAGTATTTT.

This rearrangement joins TRBV27 to TRBJ2-7; D is possibly TRBD2 (6 bases). The CDR3 covers 12 residues. Germline loops: CDR1 MNHEY, CDR2 SMNVEV (reference sequence). V was trimmed by 6 bases and J by 2 bases, leaving 8 bases between them. CDR3 residues: CASRRGTYEQYF. DNA of the CDR3: TGTGCCAGCAGACGGGGGACCTACGAGCAGTACTTC.

The genes are TRBV27 and TRBJ2-2; D not certain. V was shortened by 0 bases and J by 5 bases, with 10 bases between the two germline ends. The CDR3 runs 15 residues. Looked up from germline, CDR1 is MNHEY and CDR2 is SMNVEV (reference sequence). The CDR3 protein is CASSLSRVGTGELFF. The DNA for the CDR3 is TGTGCCAGCAGTTTATCCCGGGTAGGAACCGGGGAGCTGTTTTTT.